This T cell receptor (beta chain) was captured in a study of beta chain features in type 1 diabetes. A remark on this clone: Antigen: not known. Other DNA sequences of this sample code for an identical CDR3.

Whole-study results and caveats: Compared with healthy donors, patients appeared to share more similar naive, central memory and regulatory TCRB repertoires. Insertion counts at VDJ junctions were lower in type 1 diabetes patients, who also showed more deletions there.

Of the isolated RNA, all was reverse transcribed, and so the sequenced material was expressed TCRB transcripts. Sequenced by immunoSEQ multiplex PCR; TCRdb stores in-frame clones only, minus some. The table lists 450,000 to 550,000 clones, 30% of them singletons, with around 0.065% in the top ten. Per germline, CDR1 SGDLS and CDR2 YYNGEE. Trimming took 0 bases from V and 5 from J, leaving 10 bases between them. This CDR3 is 14 amino acids long. On average, the one heparinised blood draw given by each donor was 90 to 150 mL. Sequenced input: naive CD4+ T cells from blood. The chain employs TRBV9 and TRBJ2-3; a weak D match, TRBD1 (6 bases). This clonotype originated in a man between 18 and 29 years old in good health. This chain's CDR3 is CASSVVGAGDTQYF. The CDR3 DNA is TGTGCCAGCAGCGTAGTGGGGGCCGGAGATACGCAGTATTTT.